A selection of T cell receptor beta chains follows, all from one sample in a study of T cell responses to AZD1222 COVID-19 vaccine. The table came from immunoSEQ multiplex PCR; TCRdb's copy has only in-frame clones and leaves some out. The table has roughly 150,000 clones, around 92% seen once. The sample in question was peripheral blood, obtained on day 0 of AZD1222 vaccination. These TCRs come from an adult in good health. Each CDR3 is given with its conserved first and last residue. D genes are given only for firm matches. A row's size may be missing; if present it is once, few, many or a size class.

TRBV4-1,TRBJ2-1,-,-,CASSQGLSINEQFF,TGCGCCAGCAGCCAAGGACTCTCGATCAATGAGCAGTTCTTC
TRBV9,TRBJ2-1,-,TRBD2,CASSVDALAGNEQFF,TGTGCCAGCAGCGTAGATGCCCTAGCGGGGAATGAGCAGTTCTTC
TRBV19,TRBJ1-5,-,-,CASTEGYATQPQHF,TGTGCCAGTACAGAGGGCTACGCGACTCAGCCCCAGCATTTT
TRBV5-5,TRBJ1-1,-,TRBD1,CASSLEGQGWSTEAFF,TGTGCCAGCAGCTTGGAGGGACAGGGATGGAGCACTGAAGCTTTCTTT
TRBV9,TRBJ2-1,-,-,CASSVEGISYNEQFF,TGTGCCAGCAGCGTAGAGGGGATCTCCTACAATGAGCAGTTCTTC
TRBV5-6,TRBJ2-1,-,-,CASSLMGGNEQFF,TGTGCCAGCAGCCTCATGGGGGGCAATGAGCAGTTCTTC
TRBV6-6,TRBJ2-7,-,TRBD1,CASRAGQGVYEQYF,TGTGCCAGCAGGGCGGGACAGGGGGTCTACGAGCAGTACTTC
TRBV7-7,TRBJ1-6,-,-,CASSLLGYPYNSPLHF,TGTGCCAGCAGCTTACTGGGGTACCCCTATAATTCACCCCTCCACTTT
TRBV21-1,TRBJ2-7,-,-,CASSNPGQEYEQYF,TGTGCCAGCAGCAATCCAGGACAGGAATACGAGCAGTACTTC
TRBV11-1,TRBJ1-1,-,-,CASSLAGYGTEAFF,TGTGCCAGCAGCTTAGCTGGGTACGGCACTGAAGCTTTCTTT
TRBV7-2,TRBJ1-1,-,-,CASSFSLGTLAFF,TGTGCCAGCAGCTTTTCTCTGGGGACTCTGGCTTTCTTT
TRBV7-7,TRBJ1-1,-,-,CASSPDLNTEAFF,TGTGCCAGCAGCCCCGACCTGAACACTGAAGCTTTCTTT
TRBV10-1,TRBJ1-2,-,-,CASKKGVRGYTF,TGCGCCAGCAAGAAAGGGGTGAGGGGCTACACCTTC
TRBV5-4,TRBJ2-5,-,-,CASSLKRDAGTQYF,TGTGCCAGCAGCTTGAAGAGGGACGCAGGGACCCAGTACTTC
TRBV7-2,TRBJ2-3,-,TRBD2,CASSLVSGGTDTQYF,TGTGCCAGCAGCTTAGTGAGCGGGGGCACAGATACGCAGTATTTT
TRBV29-1,TRBJ1-2,-,-,CSFSSHGYTF,TGCAGCTTCAGCTCACATGGCTACACCTTC
TRBV5-4,TRBJ2-5,-,-,CASSLEMEETQYF,TGTGCCAGCAGCTTGGAGATGGAAGAGACCCAGTACTTC
TRBV10-3,TRBJ2-7,-,-,CAISDPNTSPREQYF,TGTGCCATCAGTGATCCTAACACTAGCCCGCGCGAGCAGTACTTC
TRBV6-2/TRBV6-3,TRBJ1-3,-,TRBD1,CASSYRGTGGPSGNTIYF,TGTGCCAGCAGTTACCGCGGGACAGGGGGCCCCTCTGGAAACACCATATATTTT
TRBV27,TRBJ1-1,-,-,CASAKVSGDLNTEAFF,TGTGCCAGCGCCAAAGTCTCGGGGGACCTTAACACTGAAGCTTTCTTT
TRBV4-1,TRBJ1-3,-,-,CASSQDEARALSGNTIYF,TGCGCCAGCAGCCAAGACGAGGCCAGGGCCCTCTCTGGAAACACCATATATTTT
TRBV7-3,TRBJ2-1,few,TRBD2,CASSLNGGVNNEQFF,TGTGCCAGCAGCTTAAACGGGGGGGTCAACAATGAGCAGTTCTTC
TRBV7-2,TRBJ2-5,-,TRBD2,CASSLGKGGGGQETQYF,TGTGCCAGCAGCTTAGGAAAGGGCGGGGGTGGCCAAGAGACCCAGTACTTC
TRBV7-3,TRBJ2-1,few,TRBD2,CASSHNPTSEQFF,TGTGCCAGCAGCCACAATCCGACTAGCGAGCAGTTCTTC
TRBV6-5,TRBJ2-7,-,-,CASSYSTPGYSYEQYF,TGTGCCAGCAGTTACTCGACGCCAGGGTATTCCTACGAGCAGTACTTC
TRBV7-9,TRBJ2-7,-,-,CASSRDSMGYEQYF,TGTGCCAGCAGCCGCGACAGTATGGGGTACGAGCAGTACTTC
TRBV27,TRBJ2-7,-,-,CASSLGSPGRDSYEQYF,TGTGCCAGCAGTTTAGGTTCGCCGGGACGGGATTCCTACGAGCAGTACTTC
TRBV29-1,TRBJ2-7,-,TRBD1,CSAAGTGFEQYF,TGCAGCGCAGCCGGGACAGGGTTCGAGCAGTACTTC
TRBV5-1,TRBJ2-2,-,TRBD2,CASSFSGTSGNTGELFF,TGCGCCAGCAGCTTTAGCGGGACTAGCGGGAACACCGGGGAGCTGTTTTTT
TRBV15,TRBJ1-5,-,-,CATSSRRTSNQPQHF,TGTGCCACCAGCTCCCGGAGGACCTCCAATCAGCCCCAGCATTTT
TRBV28,TRBJ2-3,-,TRBD2,CASSLFQLAGGFLGDTQYF,TGTGCCAGCAGTTTATTCCAACTAGCGGGAGGGTTTCTTGGAGATACGCAGTATTTT
TRBV5-5,TRBJ2-1,-,-,CASSFNRVFSYNEQFF,TGTGCCAGCAGCTTCAATAGGGTGTTCTCCTACAATGAGCAGTTCTTC